The 16 T cell receptor beta chains below were found in one sample sequenced in a study of vaccination and CD4 T cells after COVID-19. This sample's treatment: roughly ten-day PBMC culture with coronavirus spike peptide pools or control peptides (ViraFEST assay). For these TCRs, the target antigens are not known. The Oncomine TCR Beta short-read assay generated sequence data from the DNA of cultured CD4+ T cells. TCRdb re-called the PCR reads with MiXCR, one entry per CDR3 protein. The sample carries over 10,000 distinct CDR3 sequences, roughly 30% recorded once. The sequenced sample consisted of CD4+ T cells from blood, cultured in vitro. Every receptor here comes from a human donor who had recovered from COVID-19.

This rearrangement joins TRBV6-2 or TRBV6-3 to TRBJ1-2; perhaps TRBD1 as D (6 bases). V shed 7 bases and J shed 4 bases, with 10 bases lying between them. The germline V gene has CDR1 MNHEY and CDR2 SVGEGT. The CDR3 has 12 amino acids. In DNA form, the CDR3 reads TGTGCCAGCAACCTCAGGGGCTATGGCTACACCTTC. Its protein is CASNLRGYGYTF.

This clonotype has more than one count but fewer than ten. The chain uses TRBV2 and TRBJ1-5, with 8 bases aligning to TRBD1. Germline V gene sequence: CDR1 SNHLY, CDR2 FYNNEI. Trimming removed 5 bases from V and 4 bases from J; junction bases left unmatched: 1. The CDR3 is made up of 13 amino acids. The CDR3 nucleotides read TGTGCCAGCAGTCGACAGGGGAATCAGCCCCAGCATTTT. The encoded protein is CASSRQGNQPQHF.

V is TRBV30 and J is TRBJ2-3, with D perhaps matching TRBD2 (7 bases). The germline gives CDR1 GTSNPN, CDR2 SVGIG (reference sequence). The length of the CDR3 is 15 residues. V dropped 7 bases and J dropped 0 bases, with 17 bases sitting between them. CDR3 in amino acids: CALGVGGRSTDTQYF. CDR3 coding DNA: TGTGCCTTGGGGGTCGGGGGGCGCAGCACAGATACGCAGTATTTT.

The chain recombines TRBV7-2 with TRBJ2-4; D is uncertain. Germline V gene lookup returns CDR1 SGHTA and CDR2 FQGNSA. The CDR3 runs 13 residues. Trimming shortened V by 5 bases and J by 10 bases, and 15 bases separated the two germline ends. CDR3 region: CASSILADPIQYF. CDR3 in DNA: TGTGCCAGCAGCATACTGGCAGATCCAATTCAGTACTTC.

Judged by abundance, this clonotype is large. The rearrangement joins TRBV5-8 to TRBJ1-5; weak D call: TRBD1 (5 bases). CDR1 is SGHTS, CDR2 YDEGEE, per germline. V was clipped by 4 bases and J by 5 bases, with 16 bases between them. The CDR3 contains 15 residues. The CDR3 region is CASSPGTTGDQPQHF. The CDR3 region has the DNA TGTGCCAGCAGCCCCGGGACCACCGGTGATCAGCCCCAGCATTTT.

CDR3 nucleotides: TGCGCCAGCAGCCAAGCGACACCGCACCAAGAGACCCAGTACTTC. This translates into CASSQATPHQETQYF. V and J are TRBV4-1 and TRBJ2-5; D is unclear. Germline-derived CDR1 and CDR2 are MGHRA and YSYEKL. The CDR3 sequence is 15 residues long. Trimming took 1 base from V and 0 from J, leaving 9 bases between them.

This chain joins TRBV12-3 or TRBV12-4 and TRBJ2-2, with 12 bases identical to TRBD2. V shed 7 bases, J shed 3 bases, and the junction held 3 bases outside the gene matches. The CDR3 has 15 amino acids. CDR3: CASKGTSGHTGELFF. For the CDR3, the DNA is TGTGCCAGCAAAGGGACTAGCGGGCACACCGGGGAGCTGTTTTTT.

The chain combines TRBV19 with TRBJ1-5, with D hard to call. CDR1 LNHDA and CDR2 SQIVND come from the germline V gene (reference sequence). The CDR3 has 14 residues. V lost 7 bases and J 5 bases, leaving 15 bases between the germline ends. This CDR3 is CASTDQTFDQPQHF. The CDR3 DNA is TGTGCCAGTACCGACCAAACTTTTGATCAGCCCCAGCATTTT.

This chain joins TRBV28 and TRBJ2-1, with 8 bases fitting TRBD2. The germline gives CDR1 MDHEN, CDR2 SYDVKM. J lost 6 bases, V lost 5 bases, and 15 bases had no gene match. The CDR3 loop spans 17 amino acids. The CDR3 sequence is CASSPTIPGGDRNEQFF. The DNA of the CDR3 is TGTGCCAGCAGTCCTACAATCCCGGGAGGGGATCGCAATGAGCAGTTCTTC.

This clonotype appeared a few times. The gene calls are TRBV12-3 or TRBV12-4 and TRBJ2-7; 10 bases are a match to TRBD2. J was trimmed by 2 bases and V by 7 bases; bases with no gene match: 8. This CDR3 has 15 amino acids. The CDR3 spells CASNPASGRPYEQYF. DNA of the CDR3: TGTGCCAGCAACCCGGCTAGCGGGAGACCCTACGAGCAGTACTTC.

There are a few counts of this clonotype. The chain carries TRBV15 and TRBJ2-5; TRBD1 matches 9 bases. Looked up from germline, CDR1 is LNHNV and CDR2 is YYDKDF (reference sequence). V dropped 5 bases and J dropped 5; count of bases not matched to a gene: 9. The CDR3 is made up of 15 amino acids. The CDR3 region has the DNA TGTGCCACCAGCTCAACGACAGGGGGAGGGGAGACCCAGTACTTC. Translation gives CATSSTTGGGETQYF.

The V and J genes are TRBV28 and TRBJ1-2, with 7 bases that match TRBD1. With 2 bases clipped from V and 4 bases from J, the junction kept 22 bases outside the gene matches. CDR3 size: 20 residues. Germline V gene lookup returns CDR1 MDHEN and CDR2 SYDVKM. The DNA of the CDR3 is TGTGCCAGCAGTTTAAGAGGGGGCCGGGCCAGGTACCGAGGTGGCTATGGCTACACCTTC. Amino acid sequence: CASSLRGGRARYRGGYGYTF.

This clonotype has more than one count but fewer than ten. The chain joins TRBV2 to TRBJ1-1; D call uncertain. Germline loops: CDR1 SNHLY, CDR2 FYNNEI. The CDR3 loop spans 14 amino acids. V was clipped by 5 bases and J by 0 bases, with 10 bases between them. The CDR3 sequence: CASSPRTVNTEAFF. CDR3 nucleotides: TGTGCCAGCAGTCCTCGGACGGTGAACACTGAAGCTTTCTTT. Full variable domain (remainder filled in from reference TRBV2 and TRBJ1-1): EPEVTQTPSHQVTQMGQEVILRCVPISNHLYFYWYRQILGQKVEFLVSFYNNEISEKSEIFDDQFSVERPDGSNFTLKIRSTKLEDSAMYFCASSPRTVNTEAFFGQGTRLTVV.

The chain combines TRBV7-2 with TRBJ2-5; no reliable D call. Per germline, CDR1 SGHTA and CDR2 FQGNSA. With 1 base removed from V and 9 bases from J, the gap between germline ends came to 9 bases. This CDR3 is built from 12 residues. This CDR3 reads CASSLGYGPQYF. CDR3 in DNA: TGTGCCAGCAGCTTAGGATACGGGCCCCAGTACTTC.

The chain couples TRBV30 to TRBJ1-6; possibly TRBD1 for D (5 bases). Germline V lookup: CDR1 GTSNPN, CDR2 SVGIG (reference sequence). Between the trimmed V and J ends, which lost 2 bases and 0 bases, there was a span of 17 bases. This CDR3 comprises 18 residues. For the CDR3, the DNA is TGTGCCTGGAGTACAGGACATACGTCAAGCTCCTATAATTCACCCCTCCACTTT. As protein: CAWSTGHTSSSYNSPLHF.

There are a few counts of this clonotype. The chain combines TRBV7-9 with TRBJ2-7, with TRBD2 as a possible D gene (6 bases). The germline CDR1 and CDR2 sequences are SEHNR and FQNEAQ (reference sequence). The CDR3 spans 15 residues. The V end was cut by 5 bases, the J end by 1 base, with 15 bases between. The CDR3 DNA reads as TGTGCCAGCAGCCCGTGGGGGGATTCATCCTACGAGCAGTACTTC. This translates into CASSPWGDSSYEQYF.